This T cell receptor beta chain was captured by sequencing in a study of shared clonotypes between healthy human individuals. Comments on this clone: The antigen remains undetermined.

Study-wide findings and caveats: Memory subsets generally showed lower estimated richness than naive subsets.

The protocol was immunoSEQ multiplex PCR, while the TCRdb copy is restricted to in-frame clones and leaves out a portion. The table lists some 2,400,000 clones, 95% of them singletons, with around 0.13% in the top ten. The receptor's source is a man between 18 and 29 years old in good health. Sample: naive CD4+ T cells sorted from blood. The subset here: CD45RA+ positively selected.

CDR3 sequence (DNA): TGTGCCAGCAGCTCATATGGGGGCGGAGTCTATGGCTACACCTTC. It is translated as CASSSYGGGVYGYTF. The V call is TRBV5-6, the J call TRBJ1-2; D possibly corresponds to TRBD1 (6 bases). Germline CDR1 reads SGHDT; CDR2 reads YYEEEE. CDR3 length: 15 amino acids. Trimming pared 3 bases from V and 4 bases from J, leaving 16 bases between.